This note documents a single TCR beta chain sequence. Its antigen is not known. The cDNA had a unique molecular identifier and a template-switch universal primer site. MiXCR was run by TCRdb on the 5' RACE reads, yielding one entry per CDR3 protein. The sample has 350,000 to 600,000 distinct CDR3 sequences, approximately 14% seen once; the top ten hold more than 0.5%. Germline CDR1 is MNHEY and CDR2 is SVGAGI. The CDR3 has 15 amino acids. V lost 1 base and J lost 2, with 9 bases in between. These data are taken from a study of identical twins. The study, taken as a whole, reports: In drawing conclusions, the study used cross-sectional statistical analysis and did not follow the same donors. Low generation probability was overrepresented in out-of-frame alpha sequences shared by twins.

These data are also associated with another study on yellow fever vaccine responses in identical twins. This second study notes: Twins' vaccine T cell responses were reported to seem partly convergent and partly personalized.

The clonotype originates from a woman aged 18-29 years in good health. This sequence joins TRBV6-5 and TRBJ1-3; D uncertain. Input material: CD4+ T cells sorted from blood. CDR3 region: CASSYFASAGNTIYF. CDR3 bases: TGTGCCAGCAGTTACTTCGCCTCTGCTGGAAACACCATATATTTT.